A selection of T cell receptor beta chains follows, all from one sample in a study of T-cell reconstitution after alpha-beta-depleted transplantation in children. TCRdb passed the PCR reads through MiXCR, listing each CDR3 protein once. The data hold some 840,000 distinct CDR3 sequences, with approximately 15% observed a single time. Specimen: PBMCs, mostly from graft donor cells, collected 360 days after TCRalphabeta/CD19-depleted stem cell transplant. These receptor sequences come from a male patient under 18 who had a stem cell transplant for acute lymphoblastic leukemia, so the T cells may come from the graft donor. Each CDR3 is given with its conserved first and last residue. The order of the fields is clone size, D gene, V gene, J gene, CDR3 protein, CDR3 DNA. A D gene is named only where the DNA matches it firmly. Where a row states a size, it is once, few, many or the class of an expanded clone; other rows omit it.

>NA|TRBD1|TRBV7-6|TRBJ2-1
CASSSYRGKEQFF
TGTGCCAGCAGCTCATACAGGGGCAAGGAGCAGTTCTTC
>NA|TRBD1|TRBV27|TRBJ2-1
CATADRGNYNEQFF
TGTGCCACCGCGGACAGGGGGAATTACAATGAGCAGTTCTTC
>NA|NA|TRBV18|TRBJ2-4
CASSPPLHLAKNIQYF
TGTGCCAGCTCACCACCCTTACATCTAGCCAAAAACATTCAGTACTTC
>NA|NA|TRBV20-1|TRBJ2-7
CSASPPRTPDYEQYF
TGCAGTGCTAGCCCCCCTCGGACACCCGACTACGAGCAGTACTTC
>few|NA|TRBV19|TRBJ1-1
CASSIAGRQAFF
TGTGCCAGTAGTATCGCAGGGCGTCAGGCTTTCTTT
>few|NA|TRBV7-8|TRBJ2-7
CASSQIGQTHYEQYF
TGTGCCAGCAGCCAGATCGGACAGACCCACTACGAGCAGTACTTC
>NA|TRBD1|TRBV5-1|TRBJ1-1
CASSLEADRVNTEAFF
TGCGCCAGCAGCTTGGAAGCTGACAGGGTAAACACTGAAGCTTTCTTT
>many|NA|TRBV7-8|TRBJ2-7
CASSRGGVPYEQYF
TGTGCCAGCAGCAGAGGGGGGGTTCCCTACGAGCAGTACTTC
>NA|NA|TRBV21-1|TRBJ1-5
CASSSPTRDRGPTNQPQHF
TGTGCCAGCAGCTCGCCGACCCGGGACAGGGGGCCAACCAATCAGCCCCAGCATTTT
>NA|TRBD2|TRBV7-6|TRBJ2-7
CASSLSGSAYEQYF
TGTGCCAGCAGTCTTAGCGGGAGCGCCTACGAGCAGTACTTC
>few|NA|TRBV2|TRBJ2-1
CASYALDQGYNEQFF
TGTGCCAGCTACGCTTTGGACCAAGGGTACAATGAGCAGTTCTTC
>few|TRBD2|TRBV5-1|TRBJ2-3
CASSLPSSGSTDTQYF
TGCGCCAGCAGCTTACCATCTAGCGGTAGCACAGATACGCAGTATTTT
>NA|NA|TRBV5-1|TRBJ2-5
CASSLVGPGETQYF
TGCGCCAGCAGCTTGGTGGGTCCGGGAGAGACCCAGTACTTC
>NA|TRBD2|TRBV5-1|TRBJ2-5
CASSSAPSGVKQETQYF
TGCGCCAGCAGCTCGGCCCCTAGCGGGGTCAAGCAAGAGACCCAGTACTTC
>NA|TRBD2|TRBV7-3|TRBJ2-5
CASSPGGAEETQYF
TGTGCCAGCAGCCCGGGGGGGGCAGAAGAGACCCAGTACTTC
>many|NA|TRBV20-1|TRBJ1-6
CSARMGGYNSPLHF
TGCAGTGCTAGAATGGGGGGCTATAATTCACCCCTCCACTTT
>many|NA|TRBV20-1|TRBJ2-7
CSASQQLGPYEQYF
TGCAGTGCTAGTCAGCAATTGGGGCCCTACGAGCAGTACTTC
>few|NA|TRBV4-1|TRBJ2-2
CASSQALGSSDTGELFF
TGCGCCAGCAGCCAAGCCCTGGGGAGTTCGGACACCGGGGAGCTGTTTTTT
>few|NA|TRBV14|TRBJ2-5
CASSQVSREETQYF
TGTGCCAGCAGCCAAGTCTCTAGGGAAGAGACCCAGTACTTC
>NA|NA|TRBV20-1|TRBJ1-5
CSARSSYNQPQHF
TGCAGTGCCCGCTCCTCGTATAATCAGCCCCAGCATTTT
>NA|NA|TRBV7-2|TRBJ1-6
CASSLSGASSYNSPLHF
TGTGCCAGCAGCCTCTCGGGGGCGAGCTCCTATAATTCACCCCTCCACTTT
>NA|TRBD1|TRBV5-1|TRBJ2-2
CASRNRGDNTGELFF
TGCGCCAGCAGAAACAGGGGAGATAACACCGGGGAGCTGTTTTTT
>NA|NA|TRBV5-6|TRBJ2-5
CASSLAKGLFQGRVQETQYF
TGTGCCAGCAGCTTGGCCAAAGGGCTCTTTCAAGGTAGAGTCCAAGAGACCCAGTACTTC
>NA|TRBD1|TRBV10-3|TRBJ2-7
CAISSDRGREQYF
TGTGCCATCAGTTCAGACAGGGGGCGGGAGCAGTACTTC
>few|TRBD2|TRBV24-1|TRBJ2-1
CATSLAGENGEQFF
TGTGCCACCTCTCTAGCGGGAGAAAACGGTGAGCAGTTCTTC
>few|TRBD2|TRBV29-1|TRBJ2-1
CSVSKLAGVYNEQFF
TGCAGCGTTTCGAAGCTAGCGGGAGTGTACAATGAGCAGTTCTTC
>NA|NA|TRBV4-1|TRBJ2-7
CASSQVRTVDEQYF
TGCGCCAGCAGCCAAGTAAGGACGGTTGACGAGCAGTACTTC
>few|NA|TRBV12-3/TRBV12-4|TRBJ1-6
CASSPRTVRNNSPLHF
TGTGCCAGCAGTCCAAGGACAGTTAGGAATAATTCACCCCTCCACTTT